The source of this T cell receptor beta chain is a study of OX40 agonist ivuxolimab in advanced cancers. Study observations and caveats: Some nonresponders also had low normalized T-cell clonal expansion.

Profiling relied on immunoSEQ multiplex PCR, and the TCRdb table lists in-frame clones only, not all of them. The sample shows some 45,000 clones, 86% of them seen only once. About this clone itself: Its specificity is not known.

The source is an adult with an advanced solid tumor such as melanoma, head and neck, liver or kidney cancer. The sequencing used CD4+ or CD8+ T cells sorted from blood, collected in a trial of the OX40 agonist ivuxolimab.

The CDR3 region is CASSMGSETQYF. DNA for the CDR3: TGTGCCAGTAGTATGGGGAGCGAGACCCAGTACTTC. J is TRBJ2-5 and V is TRBV19, with a tentative D call TRBD2 (5 bases). V lost 3 bases to trimming and J lost 5 bases, with 7 bases between them. The length of the CDR3 is 12 residues. Germline V gives CDR1 LNHDA, CDR2 SQIVND (reference sequence).